The rows below give T cell receptor beta chains drawn from one sample of a study of T cell responses to AZD1222 COVID-19 vaccine. The data were produced by immunoSEQ multiplex PCR, yet TCRdb's version contains in-frame clones alone and is incomplete. Of about 120,000 clones in the sample, about 90% are singletons; the top ten hold roughly 7.4%. Sequences were derived from peripheral blood, sampled on day 0 of AZD1222 vaccination. The receptors were gathered from an adult in good health. CDR3s include the opening cysteine and the closing phenylalanine or tryptophan. D genes are given only for firm matches. The size entry is marked missing in some rows and otherwise reads once, few, many or a size class.

TRBJ2-1 | TRBD2 | NA | TRBV4-2 | TGTGCCAGCAGCCAAGATCCCCAACTACTAGCGGGGGGTGGTGAGCAGTTCTTC | CASSQDPQLLAGGGEQFF
TRBJ2-3 | TRBD2 | few | TRBV9 | TGTGCCAGCAGCGCTTACTTGACGGGGGGTCGATCAACGCAGTATTTT | CASSAYLTGGRSTQYF
TRBJ2-3 | NA | NA | TRBV10-3 | TGTGCCATCAGTGCAACATGGGGACTCACCATATCAATCCTCACAGATACGCAGTATTTT | CAISATWGLTISILTDTQYF
TRBJ1-2 | TRBD1 | NA | TRBV5-6 | TGTGCCAGCAGCTTCGGGACAGCCAACTATGGCTACACCTTC | CASSFGTANYGYTF
TRBJ2-7 | NA | NA | TRBV7-2 | TGTGCCAGCAGCCCCTCCTCCTACGAGCAGTACTTC | CASSPSSYEQYF
TRBJ2-7 | TRBD2 | NA | TRBV2 | TGTGCCAGCAGTTCTAGCGGGGGATACGAGCAGTACTTC | CASSSSGGYEQYF
TRBJ1-1 | NA | NA | TRBV7-9 | TGTGCCAGCAGCTTAATACACGGGGATGGCACTGAAGCTTTCTTT | CASSLIHGDGTEAFF
TRBJ2-5 | TRBD1 | NA | TRBV14 | TGTGCCAGCAGTCGGGGACAGTTAGAGACCCAGTACTTC | CASSRGQLETQYF
TRBJ2-7 | TRBD1 | once | TRBV6-5 | TGTGCCAGCAAGAGGGGACAGGGCTTCTACGAGCAGTACTTC | CASKRGQGFYEQYF
TRBJ1-4 | NA | NA | TRBV2 | TGTGCCAGCAGTGAAGTGACAGAATATGAAAAACTGTTTTTT | CASSEVTEYEKLFF
TRBJ2-3 | NA | NA | TRBV12-3/TRBV12-4 | TGTGCCAGCAGTGAAACAGGCACAGATACGCAGTATTTT | CASSETGTDTQYF
TRBJ1-3 | NA | NA | TRBV9 | TGTGCCAGCAGCGTAGATCAGGGCTCTGGAAACACCATATATTTT | CASSVDQGSGNTIYF
TRBJ1-1 | NA | once | TRBV3-1/TRBV3-2 | TGTGCCAGCAGCCGGGTTGGGTCGGACACTGAAGCTTTCTTT | CASSRVGSDTEAFF
TRBJ2-7 | NA | NA | TRBV28 | TGTGCCAGCAGCCAGTTGGACTCGAACTCCTACGAGCAGTACTTC | CASSQLDSNSYEQYF
TRBJ1-6 | NA | once | TRBV28 | TGTGCCAGCAGTGATTTGGGTCGTTCACCCCTCCACTTT | CASSDLGRSPLHF
TRBJ1-2 | NA | NA | TRBV28 | TGTGCCAGCAGTTTCCTCCTCCAGTATGGCTACACCTTC | CASSFLLQYGYTF
TRBJ2-7 | NA | NA | TRBV30 | TGTGCCTGGAGTCCAAAATACGAGCAGTACTTC | CAWSPKYEQYF
TRBJ2-1 | NA | few | TRBV11-2 | TGTGCCAGCAGCATAGTCCGCCCGGGGCGGACTAACTACAATGAGCAGTTCTTC | CASSIVRPGRTNYNEQFF
TRBJ2-7 | TRBD1 | NA | TRBV7-9 | TGTGCCAGCAGCTTAGGGACAGGCTACGAGCAGTACTTC | CASSLGTGYEQYF
TRBJ1-1 | NA | once | TRBV4-1 | TGCGCCAGCAGCCAAGATCTTGGGCCCGTACTGAACACTGAAGCTTTCTTT | CASSQDLGPVLNTEAFF
TRBJ1-5 | NA | NA | TRBV2 | TGTGCCAGCAACGATCTCGGGGCCCAGCATTTT | CASNDLGAQHF
TRBJ1-1 | NA | NA | TRBV27 | TGTGCCAGCAGTTTATATAGGGGTGTGGCTGAAGCTTTCTTT | CASSLYRGVAEAFF
TRBJ2-2 | TRBD2 | NA | TRBV11-2 | TGTGCCAGCAGCTTAGGGACTAGTGCCGGGGAGCTGTTTTTT | CASSLGTSAGELFF
TRBJ2-2 | TRBD2 | NA | TRBV10-3 | TGTGCCATCAGTGTAGCGGGAGCATCCACCGGGGAGCTGTTTTTT | CAISVAGASTGELFF
TRBJ2-5 | TRBD2 | NA | TRBV5-4 | TGTGCCAGCAGCTTGTCAGCGGGGGAAGAGACCCAGTACTTC | CASSLSAGEETQYF
TRBJ2-7 | NA | NA | TRBV6-2/TRBV6-3 | TGTGCCAGCAGTTCCCCCCTCGGGTTGGGATCCTACGAGCAGTACTTC | CASSSPLGLGSYEQYF
TRBJ2-6 | TRBD2 | NA | TRBV3-1/TRBV3-2 | TGTGCCAGCAGCCTAGGATTGACTAGCGCAACCTCATCTGGGGCCAACGTCCTGACTTTC | CASSLGLTSATSSGANVLTF
TRBJ1-1 | NA | NA | TRBV25-1 | TGTGCCAGCAGGACAGGCTACGGGAACACTGAAGCTTTCTTT | CASRTGYGNTEAFF
TRBJ2-3 | NA | NA | TRBV27 | TGTGCCAGCAGTTCCCACCGTGGGGGTACGCAGTATTTT | CASSSHRGGTQYF
TRBJ1-2 | NA | NA | TRBV6-1 | TGTGCCAGCAGTGAAGTATGGGGTGAGGATGGCTACACCTTC | CASSEVWGEDGYTF
TRBJ2-3 | NA | NA | TRBV6-5 | TGTGCCAGCTGGGTTCAGTTGTCTAGCACAGATACGCAGTATTTT | CASWVQLSSTDTQYF